Shown below are 26 T cell receptor beta chains from a single sample sequenced in a study of blood T cell repertoires in COVID-19. Sequencing was performed with immunoSEQ multiplex PCR; in TCRdb, only in-frame clones are kept and a portion is missing. This repertoire shows tens of thousands of clones, 70% to 85% found once; its top ten account for less than 40%. The source material was peripheral blood. All receptors come from a woman between 65 and 79 years old with acute or convalescent COVID-19.

This clone was picked up one time. The chain couples TRBV4-3 to TRBJ2-1, with a possible D match to TRBD2 (6 bases). The V end was cut by 0 bases, the J end by 1 base, with 13 bases between. This CDR3 region has 17 residues. Looked up from germline, CDR1 is LGHNA and CDR2 is YSLEER. CDR3 nucleotides: TGCGCCAGCAGCCAAGATGATTACGGGGGTTCCTACAATGAGCAGTTCTTC. It codes for CASSQDDYGGSYNEQFF.

This clone was seen only a few times. This chain connects TRBV30 to TRBJ1-3; D is unresolved. CDR1 is GTSNPN and CDR2 is SVGIG in the germline V gene (reference sequence). The CDR3 covers 13 residues. The V end was cut by 1 base, the J end by 4 bases, with 8 bases between. The CDR3 sequence: CAWSERLGNTIYF. The CDR3 region has the DNA TGTGCCTGGAGTGAGAGGTTGGGAAACACCATATATTTT.

The gene calls are TRBV5-1 and TRBJ1-2; 7 bases fit TRBD1. Germline trimming cut 1 base from V and 8 bases from J; bases unmatched to any gene: 8. Germline V gene sequence: CDR1 SGHRS, CDR2 YFSETQ. The CDR3 runs 14 residues. In DNA, the CDR3 is TGCGCCAGCAGCTTGAATACAGGGGTAGAGGGCTACACCTTC. Encoded protein: CASSLNTGVEGYTF.

The J gene is TRBJ2-7, the V gene TRBV2; weak D call: TRBD1 (5 bases). Trimming removed 0 bases from V and 0 bases from J, with 12 bases in between. The CDR3 runs 16 residues. The germline V gene encodes CDR1 SNHLY and CDR2 FYNNEI. CDR3 in DNA: TGTGCCAGCAGTGAAGCAGCAGACAGCTTCTCCTACGAGCAGTACTTC. Its translation is CASSEAADSFSYEQYF. Drawing the rest from reference TRBV2 and TRBJ2-7, the complete variable domain is EPEVTQTPSHQVTQMGQEVILRCVPISNHLYFYWYRQILGQKVEFLVSFYNNEISEKSEIFDDQFSVERPDGSNFTLKIRSTKLEDSAMYFCASSEAADSFSYEQYFGPGTRLTVT.

This chain uses TRBV30 with TRBJ2-3, with 9 bases aligning to TRBD1. V was pared by 4 bases and J by 4 bases, with 3 bases of the junction left unmatched. Germline V CDR1 and CDR2: GTSNPN, SVGIG (reference sequence). The CDR3 covers 13 residues. CDR3 sequence (DNA): TGTGCCTGGAAAGGACAGGGGCCAGATACGCAGTATTTT. Translating gives CAWKGQGPDTQYF.

The rearrangement uses TRBV5-1 and TRBJ1-4; D is undetermined. This CDR3 contains 14 residues. Between the trimmed V and J ends, which lost 0 bases and 5 bases, there was a span of 8 bases. Per germline, CDR1 SGHRS and CDR2 YFSETQ. This chain's CDR3 is CASSLDQANEKLFF. In DNA, the CDR3 is TGCGCCAGCAGCTTGGATCAGGCAAATGAAAAACTGTTTTTT.

This rearrangement joins TRBV6-4 to TRBJ2-3; TRBD2 matches at 8 bases. The CDR3 totals 15 residues. Trimming cost V 0 bases and J 3 bases; bases outside gene matches: 2. CDR1 and CDR2 (germline): MRHNA, SNTAGT. The DNA for the CDR3 is TGTGCCAGCAGTGACTCGAGCGGGGGTACAGATACGCAGTATTTT. Translation: CASSDSSGGTDTQYF.

This sequence joins TRBV28 and TRBJ2-2; D possibly corresponds to TRBD1 (6 bases). Germline V gene data show CDR1 as MDHEN and CDR2 as SYDVKM. The CDR3 extends over 16 amino acids. The V and J ends lost 6 bases and 4 bases respectively, with 18 bases between them. The DNA of the CDR3 is TGTGCCAGCAGACCATTGGGGGCGTTAGGCACCGGGGAGCTGTTTTTT. Its protein is CASRPLGALGTGELFF.

The chain is built from TRBV7-9 and TRBJ2-1; 9 positions match TRBD2. The CDR3 has 15 residues. V lost 1 base to trimming and J lost 6 bases; unmatched junction nucleotides: 4. From germline, CDR1 is SEHNR and CDR2 FQNEAQ (reference sequence). The CDR3 loop is CASSLVGGGVNEQFF. CDR3 sequence (DNA): TGTGCCAGCAGCTTAGTAGGCGGGGGGGTCAATGAGCAGTTCTTC.

This clone was seen more than once but under ten times. This sequence joins TRBV18 and TRBJ1-1; no definite D call. This CDR3 is built from 15 residues. CDR1 and CDR2 (germline): KGHSH, LQKENI. V gave up 5 bases and J gave up 3 bases, with 16 bases separating them. Written as DNA, the CDR3 is TGTGCCAGCTCATCGTCTAGGATGCGGGACACTGAAGCTTTCTTT. Protein: CASSSSRMRDTEAFF.

The sample holds one count of this clone. The chain couples TRBV4-1 to TRBJ1-3; 7 bases align to TRBD1. Germline V lookup: CDR1 MGHRA, CDR2 YSYEKL. With V trimmed by 4 bases and J by 4 bases, 10 bases remained unmatched. The CDR3 extends over 16 amino acids. CDR3 region: CASSPYATGFGNTIYF. In DNA, the CDR3 is TGCGCCAGCAGCCCCTACGCGACAGGGTTCGGAAACACCATATATTTT.

The rearrangement joins TRBV20-1 to TRBJ2-1; the D is unclear. This CDR3 spans 11 amino acids. The germline V and J ends were trimmed by 2 bases and 9 bases, with 8 bases remaining between them. Germline lookup yields CDR1 DFQATT and CDR2 SNEGSKA (reference sequence). The CDR3 DNA follows: TGCAGTGCTAGAAGCGTGGGTGAGCAGTTCTTC. It yields the protein CSARSVGEQFF.

This chain links TRBV5-1 with TRBJ1-1; D remains unclear. Looked up from germline, CDR1 is SGHRS and CDR2 is YFSETQ. Trimming removed 0 bases at V and 1 base at J, with 13 bases between. The CDR3 runs to 16 residues. This chain's CDR3 is CASSLGGGRSNTEAFF. CDR3 coding DNA: TGCGCCAGCAGCTTGGGAGGAGGCAGATCGAACACTGAAGCTTTCTTT. The whole variable domain, filled in from reference TRBV5-1 and TRBJ1-1, reads KAGVTQTPRYLIKTRGQQVTLSCSPISGHRSVSWYQQTPGQGLQFLFEYFSETQRNKGNFPGRFSGRQFSNSRSEMNVSTLELGDSALYLCASSLGGGRSNTEAFFGQGTRLTVV.

A few counts support this clone. V and J are TRBV2 and TRBJ2-7; 13 nucleotides match TRBD2. With V trimmed by 6 bases and J by 2 bases, 4 bases remained unmatched. The CDR3 is 15 amino acids. Germline-derived CDR1 and CDR2 are SNHLY and FYNNEI. The chain's CDR3 is CASRPGLAGAYEQYF. Written as DNA, the CDR3 is TGTGCCAGCAGACCCGGACTAGCGGGGGCCTACGAGCAGTACTTC. The variable domain in full, completed from reference TRBV2 and TRBJ2-7, reads EPEVTQTPSHQVTQMGQEVILRCVPISNHLYFYWYRQILGQKVEFLVSFYNNEISEKSEIFDDQFSVERPDGSNFTLKIRSTKLEDSAMYFCASRPGLAGAYEQYFGPGTRLTVT.

This clone was observed once. V usage is TRBV6-5 and J usage is TRBJ1-1, with 8 bases matching TRBD1. Trimming cost V 6 bases and J 10 bases; bases outside gene matches: 7. CDR1 is MNHEY and CDR2 is SVGAGI in the germline V gene. This CDR3 has 12 residues. The CDR3 DNA reads TGTGCCAGCAGCCCGGACAGGGTAAGAGCTTTCTTT. As protein: CASSPDRVRAFF.

The chain is built from TRBV6-5 and TRBJ2-6, with D perhaps TRBD2 (5 bases). Germline loops: CDR1 MNHEY, CDR2 SVGAGI. Trimming took off 1 base at V and 2 bases at J, with 9 bases between the two ends. The CDR3 contains 16 residues. In DNA form, the CDR3 reads TGTGCCAGCAGTTACTTCCAGAGGGCTGGGGCCAACGTCCTGACTTTC. It specifies CASSYFQRAGANVLTF.

The chain couples TRBV19 to TRBJ1-5; 8 bases are a match to TRBD1. There are 15 residues in the CDR3. The ends lost 3 bases at V and 1 base at J; junction bases unmatched: 2. The germline V gene has CDR1 LNHDA and CDR2 SQIVND (reference sequence). CDR3 coding DNA: TGTGCCAGTAGTATGTGGACAGGGAGCAATCAGCCCCAGCATTTT. As protein: CASSMWTGSNQPQHF.

This clone was observed once. This sequence joins TRBV30 and TRBJ2-1; 9 positions match TRBD2. Germline V CDR1 and CDR2: GTSNPN, SVGIG (reference sequence). V lost 1 base and J lost 10; bases outside the gene matches: 11. The CDR3 runs 15 residues. This CDR3 reads CAWSGGASGKREQFF. The CDR3 DNA follows: TGTGCCTGGAGTGGTGGGGCTAGCGGGAAAAGGGAGCAGTTCTTC.

The chain has TRBV28 and TRBJ1-1; D call uncertain. Trimming took 3 bases from V and 5 from J, leaving 19 bases between them. The germline V gene has CDR1 MDHEN and CDR2 SYDVKM. CDR3 length: 16 residues. The CDR3 here is CASSLKADRRGTEAFF. The CDR3 region has the DNA TGTGCCAGCAGTTTGAAGGCCGATCGCCGCGGAACTGAAGCTTTCTTT.

The V gene is TRBV29-1, the J gene TRBJ2-2, with 9 bases lining up with TRBD1. The V gene end was trimmed by 1 base and the J gene end by 5 bases; junction bases not matched to a gene: 14. This CDR3 contains 18 residues. The germline V gene has CDR1 SQVTM and CDR2 ANQGSEA. The CDR3 DNA sequence: TGCAGCGTTGAAGCTCCTGCCCCGGGACAGGGAAGGACCGGGGAGCTGTTTTTT. Translation: CSVEAPAPGQGRTGELFF.

This clone was picked up a small number of times. The chain has TRBV18 and TRBJ1-1; maybe TRBD1 (6 bases). V lost 2 bases to trimming and J lost 5 bases, with 15 bases between them. The length of the CDR3 is 15 residues. Germline values: CDR1 KGHSH, CDR2 LQKENI. The CDR3 here is CASSPNPHRETEAFF. CDR3 bases: TGTGCCAGCTCACCAAATCCCCACAGGGAGACTGAAGCTTTCTTT.

V and J are TRBV27 and TRBJ2-7; 7 bases agree with TRBD1. V shed 8 bases, J shed 6 bases, and the junction held 13 bases outside the gene matches. Looked up from germline, CDR1 is MNHEY and CDR2 is SMNVEV (reference sequence). The CDR3 sequence is 14 residues long. Here the CDR3 reads CASGVNRGFGEQYF. The CDR3 DNA reads TGTGCCAGCGGGGTGAACAGGGGTTTCGGCGAGCAGTACTTC.

The chain has TRBV6-5 and TRBJ2-1, with 7 bases aligning to TRBD1. This CDR3 is built from 12 residues. The trim removed 5 bases at V and 7 bases at J, leaving 2 bases unmatched. CDR1 and CDR2 (germline): MNHEY, SVGAGI. The CDR3 sequence: CASSPQGNEQFF. Here the CDR3 DNA reads TGTGCCAGCAGTCCACAGGGGAATGAGCAGTTCTTC.

This sequence joins TRBV3-1 (or the pseudogene TRBV3-2) and TRBJ1-2; 8 bases agree with TRBD1. Unmatched junction bases numbered 14, after V lost 4 bases and J lost 7 bases. The CDR3 is 16 residues long. In germline, CDR1 is LGHDT, CDR2 YNNKEL (reference sequence). CDR3 sequence: CASSLRTGMIYTGYTF. In nucleotides, the CDR3 is TGTGCCAGCAGCCTAAGGACAGGGATGATATATACTGGCTACACCTTC.

The chain recombines TRBV7-9 with TRBJ1-1; D may be TRBD1 (6 bases). The V gene lost 4 bases and the J gene lost 7 bases, with 10 bases spanning the gap. The CDR3 runs 12 residues. CDR1 and CDR2 (germline): SEHNR, FQNEAQ (reference sequence). The chain's CDR3 is CASSSHRVEAFF. In DNA, the CDR3 is TGTGCCAGCAGCTCACACAGGGTTGAAGCTTTCTTT. Filled out from reference TRBV7-9 and TRBJ1-1, the complete variable domain reads DTGVSQNPRHKITKRGQNVTFRCDPISEHNRLYWYRQTLGQGPEFLTYFQNEAQLEKSRLLSDRFSAERPKGSFSTLEIQRTEQGDSAMYLCASSSHRVEAFFGQGTRLTVV.

V and J are TRBV15 and TRBJ1-4; no clear D. The CDR3 length is 16 residues. V was cut by 4 bases and J by 5 bases, with 17 bases left in between. Germline V gene sequence: CDR1 LNHNV, CDR2 YYDKDF (reference sequence). The CDR3 sequence is CATSTPSVEANEKLFF. The CDR3 DNA follows: TGTGCCACCAGCACGCCCTCGGTGGAGGCGAATGAAAAACTGTTTTTT.